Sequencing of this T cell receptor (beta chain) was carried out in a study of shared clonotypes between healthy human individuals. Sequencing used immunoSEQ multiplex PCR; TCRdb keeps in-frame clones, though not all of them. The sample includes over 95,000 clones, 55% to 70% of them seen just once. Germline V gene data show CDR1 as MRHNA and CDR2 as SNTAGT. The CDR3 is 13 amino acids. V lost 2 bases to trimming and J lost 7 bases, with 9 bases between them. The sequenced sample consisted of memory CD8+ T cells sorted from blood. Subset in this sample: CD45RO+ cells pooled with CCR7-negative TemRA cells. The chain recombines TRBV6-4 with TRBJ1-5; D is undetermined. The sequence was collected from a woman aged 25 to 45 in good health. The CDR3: CASSDALGQPQHF. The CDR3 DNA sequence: TGTGCCAGCAGTGACGCACTCGGGCAGCCCCAGCATTTT.